These 21 T cell receptor beta chains originate from one sample sequenced in a study of blood T cell repertoires in COVID-19. The table came from immunoSEQ multiplex PCR; TCRdb's copy has only in-frame clones and leaves some out. The sample lists 250,000 to 300,000 clones, approximately 88% occurring once. The sample was peripheral blood. These receptors were taken from a woman aged 25-40 years who had recovered from COVID-19.

The chain links TRBV29-1 to TRBJ2-1; D gene uncertain. CDR3 length: 15 amino acids. Between the trimmed V and J ends, which lost 6 bases and 0 bases, there was a span of 15 bases. The germline V gene has CDR1 SQVTM and CDR2 ANQGSEA. The DNA of the CDR3 is TGCAGCGTACGCCGCGCGGAAAGCTCCTACAATGAGCAGTTCTTC. It specifies CSVRRAESSYNEQFF.

This clone was counted between two and nine times. The chain recombines TRBV9 with TRBJ1-2; the match to TRBD1 covers 8 bases. CDR3 length: 13 amino acids. The junction had 7 bases not matched to a gene; V was cut back by 4 bases and J by 8 bases. CDR1 is SGDLS and CDR2 is YYNGEE in the germline V gene. CDR3 sequence: CASSRAGGMGYTF. The CDR3 DNA is TGTGCCAGCAGCCGAGCAGGGGGCATGGGCTACACCTTC.

This clone was seen a single time. The V and J genes are TRBV5-1 and TRBJ1-2, with 7 bases identical to TRBD1. After removal of 0 bases from V and 6 bases from J, the junction contained 8 bases not matched to a gene. Germline values: CDR1 SGHRS, CDR2 YFSETQ. The CDR3 runs to 15 residues. The CDR3 loop reads CASSLVFTGADGYTF. In DNA, the CDR3 is TGCGCCAGCAGCTTGGTCTTTACAGGGGCGGATGGCTACACCTTC.

The CDR3 bases are TGTGCCAGCAGTGAGGACAGATTGATGAACACTGAAGCTTTCTTT. Translation gives CASSEDRLMNTEAFF. This rearrangement joins TRBV6-1 to TRBJ1-1; TRBD1 is a possible D gene (6 bases). The germline V and J ends were trimmed by 3 bases and 0 bases, with 11 bases remaining between them. CDR1 is MNHNS, CDR2 SASEGT, per germline. The CDR3 length is 15 residues.

This sequence joins TRBV9 and TRBJ1-4, with TRBD1 matching 10 bases. Germline V gene sequence: CDR1 SGDLS, CDR2 YYNGEE. The CDR3 spans 15 residues. V lost 0 bases to trimming and J lost 10 bases; unmatched junction nucleotides: 6. CDR3 loop: CASSVAGTGEGKLFF. The CDR3, as DNA: TGTGCCAGCAGCGTAGCCGGGACAGGGGAGGGAAAACTGTTTTTT.

On this clone: At one end the junction does not follow the germline gene, possibly because of a read error. This chain links TRBV25-1 with TRBJ1-6; 10 bases agree with TRBD1. The CDR3 consists of 15 residues. Germline V CDR1 and CDR2: MGHDK, SYGVNS. CDR3 region: CATSPGTGVNSPLHF. In nucleotides, the CDR3 is TGTGCCACCAGTCCCGGGACAGGGGTTAATTCACCCCTCCACTTT.

The chain employs TRBV6-1 and TRBJ1-2; no definite D call. CDR1 is MNHNS, CDR2 SASEGT, per germline. CDR3 length equals 15 residues. The V end lost 1 base, the J end lost 0 bases, and 9 bases lay between the germline ends. The CDR3 loop is CASSEGVIPNYGYTF. The DNA of the CDR3 is TGTGCCAGCAGTGAAGGCGTGATCCCTAACTATGGCTACACCTTC.

The chain joins TRBV13 to TRBJ2-7; 9 bases agree with TRBD1. Germline CDR1 and CDR2: PRHDT and FYEKMQ (reference sequence). The CDR3 consists of 15 residues. After removal of 5 bases from V and 5 bases from J, the junction contained 10 bases not matched to a gene. The CDR3 sequence is CASSRAGTGLHEQYF. The CDR3 region has the DNA TGTGCCAGCAGCCGGGCCGGGACAGGGCTCCACGAGCAGTACTTC.

CDR3 loop: CASSAGTGGKETQYF. CDR3 bases: TGTGCCAGCAGCGCCGGGACAGGGGGAAAAGAGACCCAGTACTTC. The chain combines TRBV5-4 with TRBJ2-5, with 11 bases aligning to TRBD1. There are 15 residues in the CDR3. V trimming: 4 bases; J trimming: 3 bases; junction bases outside the gene matches: 5. Germline CDR1 and CDR2: SGHNT and YYREEE (reference sequence).

This rearrangement joins TRBV5-4 to TRBJ1-1; 8 nucleotides line up with TRBD1. Losses at the gene ends were 4 bases for V and 3 bases for J; bases not matched to a gene: 5. Looked up from germline, CDR1 is SGHNT and CDR2 is YYREEE (reference sequence). This CDR3 spans 14 amino acids. CDR3 sequence (DNA): TGTGCCAGCAGCGCGATGACAGGGGACACTGAAGCTTTCTTT. Encoded protein: CASSAMTGDTEAFF.

V is TRBV19 and J is TRBJ1-5; TRBD1 is a possible D gene (5 bases). The CDR3 is 15 residues long. The germline V gene has CDR1 LNHDA and CDR2 SQIVND (reference sequence). Trimming stripped 3 bases from V and 1 base from J, with 10 bases between. CDR3 coding DNA: TGTGCCAGTAGTATTACGGGGGTGAGCAATCAGCCCCAGCATTTT. It specifies CASSITGVSNQPQHF.

This clone occurred once. The J gene is TRBJ1-5, the V gene TRBV2; 7 nucleotides line up with TRBD1. J gave up 0 bases and V 5 bases, and 4 bases lay outside the gene matches. Germline CDR1 is SNHLY and CDR2 is FYNNEI. CDR3 length: 15 amino acids. The DNA of the CDR3 is TGTGCCAGCAGTCCACAGGGGACTAGCAATCAGCCCCAGCATTTT. Its protein product is CASSPQGTSNQPQHF. The full variable domain, in which reference TRBV2 and TRBJ1-5 provide the parts outside the CDR3, is EPEVTQTPSHQVTQMGQEVILRCVPISNHLYFYWYRQILGQKVEFLVSFYNNEISEKSEIFDDQFSVERPDGSNFTLKIRSTKLEDSAMYFCASSPQGTSNQPQHFGDGTRLSIL.

J is TRBJ2-7 and V is TRBV19; 9 nucleotides match TRBD1. Germline CDR1 LNHDA, CDR2 SQIVND (reference sequence). The CDR3 loop spans 13 amino acids. V was pared by 8 bases and J by 6 bases, with 8 bases of the junction left unmatched. The CDR3 region is CASGGTGITEQYF. In DNA form, the CDR3 reads TGTGCCAGTGGGGGGACAGGGATTACCGAGCAGTACTTC.

The chain links TRBV5-4 to TRBJ2-1, with TRBD2 matching over 8 bases. The J segment lost 8 bases and the V segment lost 0 bases, leaving 7 bases of the junction unmatched. CDR3 length equals 15 residues. Germline V gene lookup returns CDR1 SGHNT and CDR2 YYREEE (reference sequence). The CDR3 DNA is TGTGCCAGCAGCTTGGTTCTAGCGGGCCCCGATGAGCAGTTCTTC. This gives the protein CASSLVLAGPDEQFF.

The sample holds one count of this clone. The same CDR3 is also encoded by other DNA sequences in this sample. J is TRBJ2-7 and V is TRBV5-1, with 8 bases lining up with TRBD1. V gave up 4 bases and J gave up 0 bases; unmatched junction bases: 6. Germline values: CDR1 SGHRS, CDR2 YFSETQ. The length of the CDR3 is 15 residues. The CDR3 sequence: CASSPGQGGSYEQYF. Here the CDR3 DNA reads TGCGCCAGCAGCCCTGGACAGGGAGGCTCCTACGAGCAGTACTTC.

The V gene is TRBV29-1, the J gene TRBJ1-2, with TRBD1 matching 7 bases. V was pared by 4 bases and J by 4 bases, with 3 bases of the junction left unmatched. The CDR3 is 12 residues long. Germline CDR1 is SQVTM and CDR2 is ANQGSEA. The chain's CDR3 is CSVAGQSYGYTF. In DNA, the CDR3 is TGCAGCGTTGCGGGACAGTCCTATGGCTACACCTTC.

This chain uses TRBV27 with TRBJ2-1; TRBD2 matches at 8 bases. Per the germline V gene, CDR1 is MNHEY and CDR2 is SMNVEV (reference sequence). With V trimmed by 5 bases and J by 2 bases, 11 bases remained unmatched. The CDR3 extends over 17 amino acids. CDR3 loop: CASSPLAERGPYNEQFF. CDR3 nucleotide sequence: TGTGCCAGCAGTCCCCTCGCGGAGCGGGGGCCCTACAATGAGCAGTTCTTC.

V and J are TRBV6-2 or TRBV6-3 and TRBJ2-5; 8 nucleotides line up with TRBD2. This CDR3 is built from 18 residues. V dropped 1 base and J dropped 4; count of bases not matched to a gene: 14. Germline CDR1 MNHEY, CDR2 SVGEGT. The CDR3 sequence: CASSYFPGGPFSTETQYF. CDR3 DNA sequence: TGTGCCAGCAGTTACTTCCCGGGGGGGCCGTTTTCCACAGAGACCCAGTACTTC.

The rearrangement uses TRBV5-1 and TRBJ2-3; weak D call: TRBD1 (6 bases). V was pared by 4 bases and J by 0 bases, with 12 bases between. CDR3 length equals 15 residues. In germline, CDR1 is SGHRS, CDR2 YFSETQ. The CDR3 nucleotides are TGCGCCAGCAGCGTGGACAGAAGAAGCACAGATACGCAGTATTTT. Translation: CASSVDRRSTDTQYF.

Regarding this clone: Other DNA sequences within the sample encode an identical CDR3. The chain carries TRBV29-1 and TRBJ2-7, with 7 nucleotides matching TRBD1. Per germline, CDR1 SQVTM and CDR2 ANQGSEA. There are 12 residues in the CDR3. V lost 4 bases and J lost 3; bases outside the gene matches: 3. The CDR3 coding sequence is TGCAGCGTTGCCAGGGGGAGCTACGAGCAGTACTTC. It codes for CSVARGSYEQYF.

The chain combines TRBV7-2 with TRBJ2-1; TRBD1 aligns across 9 bases. The CDR3 loop spans 15 amino acids. The trim removed 4 bases at V and 2 bases at J, leaving 3 bases unmatched. Germline CDR1 SGHTA, CDR2 FQGNSA. The CDR3 DNA is TGTGCCAGCAGCTCCAGGACAGGGGCCTACAATGAGCAGTTCTTC. Its protein is CASSSRTGAYNEQFF.